Reported below is one T cell receptor beta chain. As yet, its antigen is unknown. CDR3 length: 14 residues. V dropped 8 bases and J dropped 5 bases, with 19 bases sitting between them. Germline CDR1 is SEHNR and CDR2 is FQNEAQ (reference sequence). This entry is derived from a study of cytomegalovirus exposure and HLA in healthy donors. Study results and limitations: There were fewer than 200 TCR beta chains listed as cytomegalovirus-associated. Per a prior analysis, the majority of TCR beta V segments were productive roughly 90% or roughly 30% of the time.

Primers for the PCR totalled 60 Vbeta and 13 Jbeta. Some clones are missing from TCRdb's copy, which holds only in-frame ones; the method was immunoSEQ multiplex PCR. The sample has about 200,000 clones, roughly four fifths seen once. The sequencing input was PBMCs. The clonotype was recovered from a man aged 40-49 years in good health and CMV-seropositive. The genes are TRBV7-9 and TRBJ2-7; a weak D match, TRBD2 (6 bases). As DNA, the CDR3 is TGTGCCAGCTCTCCCGGGGGAGGCCACCACGAGCAGTACTTC. Protein product: CASSPGGGHHEQYF.